These T cell receptor beta chains were read from a single sample in a study of blood T cells in healthy people across ages. One entry per CDR3 protein results from TCRdb running MiXCR on the 5' RACE reads. Of around 1,100,000 distinct CDR3 sequences listed, 35% to 45% are singletons. Input material: blood. The source is a man in his late teens or twenties in good health. CDR3s include the opening cysteine and the closing phenylalanine or tryptophan. The order of the fields is D gene, V gene, CDR3 length, clone size, J gene, CDR3 protein, CDR3 DNA. The D gene is left open where the match is weak. Some rows have no size entry. The others give once, few or many, or a class for an expanded clone.

TRBD1	TRBV9	14	NA	TRBJ1-2	CASSPGQGATGYTF	TGTGCCAGCAGCCCGGGACAGGGGGCTACTGGCTACACCTTC
TRBD2	TRBV20-1	14	once	TRBJ2-3	CSAIRGEGTDTQYF	TGCAGTGCTATCAGAGGGGAGGGTACAGATACGCAGTATTTT
NA	TRBV4-3	13	few	TRBJ2-7	CASSSSNSYEQYF	TGTGCCAGCAGTTCCTCAAACTCCTACGAGCAGTACTTC
NA	TRBV6-2/TRBV6-3	11	NA	TRBJ2-1	CASSHGGQQFF	TGTGCCAGCAGTCACGGGGGTCAGCAGTTCTTC
TRBD2	TRBV7-9	18	NA	TRBJ2-1	CASSPLGTSGSSYNEQFF	TGTGCCAGCAGCCCACTAGGGACTAGCGGGAGCTCCTACAATGAGCAGTTCTTC
NA	TRBV30	11	NA	TRBJ2-1	CAWMGENEQFF	TGTGCCTGGATGGGGGAGAATGAGCAGTTCTTC
TRBD2	TRBV12-3/TRBV12-4	21	NA	TRBJ2-1	CASSEQPGVRSGGGSYNEQFF	TGTGCCAGCAGCGAACAACCCGGGGTTCGTAGCGGGGGGGGGTCCTACAATGAGCAGTTCTTC
NA	TRBV3-1	14	NA	TRBJ1-2	CASSQNRAFYGYTF	TGTGCCAGCAGCCAGAACAGGGCCTTCTATGGCTACACCTTC
NA	TRBV2	13	NA	TRBJ2-7	CASSEGPWDEQYF	TGTGCCAGCAGTGAAGGCCCGTGGGACGAGCAGTACTTC
NA	TRBV12-3/TRBV12-4	14	NA	TRBJ2-6	CASSLSGKANVLTF	TGTGCCAGCAGTTTATCCGGGAAGGCCAACGTCCTGACTTTC
NA	TRBV14	12	NA	TRBJ2-7	CVSSRRDGLSYF	TGTGTCAGCAGCCGACGGGACGGCCTCTCGTACTTC
NA	TRBV6-5	12	few	TRBJ2-3	CASRNRADTQYF	TGTGCCAGCAGGAACAGGGCGGATACGCAGTATTTT
NA	TRBV14	14	NA	TRBJ1-1	CASSRETPNTEAFF	TGTGCCAGCAGCCGAGAAACCCCGAACACTGAAGCTTTCTTT
NA	TRBV7-8	18	NA	TRBJ2-5	CASSLDPQEAEGEETQYF	TGTGCCAGCAGCTTAGATCCCCAAGAAGCGGAGGGGGAAGAGACCCAGTACTTC
NA	TRBV3-1	15	NA	TRBJ2-5	CASSPLGGEGETQYF	TGTGCCAGCAGCCCCCTCGGGGGAGAGGGGGAGACCCAGTACTTC
TRBD1	TRBV28	20	few	TRBJ1-6	CASSLLVGQGPNSYNSPLHF	TGTGCCAGCAGTTTATTAGTGGGACAGGGACCTAACTCCTATAATTCACCCCTCCACTTT
NA	TRBV6-2/TRBV6-3	13	few	TRBJ1-2	CASSYEELYGYTF	TGTGCCAGCAGTTACGAGGAGCTCTATGGCTACACCTTC
TRBD1	TRBV5-4	15	NA	TRBJ1-1	CASSFGQGGNTEAFF	TGTGCCAGCAGCTTTGGACAGGGGGGGAACACTGAAGCTTTCTTT
TRBD2	TRBV20-1	16	NA	TRBJ2-3	CSASSPLAGATDTQYF	TGCAGTGCTAGCTCCCCCCTAGCGGGGGCAACAGATACGCAGTATTTT
NA	TRBV10-3	17	NA	TRBJ2-7	CAISESGGPTQKNEQYF	TGTGCCATCAGTGAGTCGGGGGGTCCCACCCAGAAGAACGAGCAGTACTTC
NA	TRBV29-1	11	many	TRBJ1-2	CSVEGQNGYTF	TGCAGCGTTGAAGGGCAGAATGGCTACACCTTC
NA	TRBV5-1	16	once	TRBJ2-2	CASSSGQSLNTGELFF	TGCGCCAGCAGCTCAGGACAGTCCCTGAACACCGGGGAGCTGTTTTTT
TRBD2	TRBV2	17	few	TRBJ2-5	CASSEAWATSRKETQYF	TGTGCCAGCAGTGAAGCTTGGGCGACTAGCCGTAAAGAGACCCAGTACTTC
TRBD1	TRBV6-6	16	NA	TRBJ2-4	CASRQGTGATGNIQYF	TGTGCCAGCAGACAAGGGACAGGGGCCACGGGAAACATTCAGTACTTC
NA	TRBV7-2	12	few	TRBJ2-1	CASSLAGGSQFF	TGTGCCAGCAGCTTAGCGGGGGGATCGCAGTTCTTC
NA	TRBV14	12	NA	TRBJ1-2	CASSQTPTWDTF	TGTGCCAGCAGCCAGACCCCCACTTGGGACACCTTC
NA	TRBV7-9	14	few	TRBJ1-4	CASRLTNGNEKLFF	TGTGCCAGCAGATTGACGAATGGGAATGAAAAACTGTTTTTT
NA	TRBV11-2	16	NA	TRBJ1-2	CASSPFSTEGFYGYTF	TGTGCCAGCAGCCCCTTTTCGACGGAGGGATTCTATGGCTACACCTTC
NA	TRBV30	15	few	TRBJ1-5	CAWSVSGDSNQPQHF	TGTGCCTGGAGTGTTAGTGGAGACAGCAATCAGCCCCAGCATTTT
NA	TRBV4-3	14	NA	TRBJ2-6	CASSQEGRANVLTF	TGCGCCAGCAGCCAAGAAGGAAGGGCCAACGTCCTGACTTTC
NA	TRBV6-5	13	few	TRBJ1-2	CASSRTFSSGYTF	TGTGCCAGCAGCCGGACTTTTTCTTCGGGCTACACCTTC
NA	TRBV2	13	NA	TRBJ1-6	CASTTAWNSPLHF	TGTGCCAGCACAACGGCGTGGAATTCACCCCTCCACTTT
NA	TRBV20-1	13	few	TRBJ2-2	CSAREANTGELFF	TGCAGTGCTAGGGAAGCGAACACCGGGGAGCTGTTTTTT
NA	TRBV27	12	NA	TRBJ1-1	CASRAQNTEAFF	TGTGCCAGCAGGGCCCAGAACACTGAAGCTTTCTTT
NA	TRBV6-6	16	once	TRBJ2-3	CASSYSRKDPPDTQYF	TGTGCCAGCAGTTACTCGAGGAAGGATCCCCCAGATACGCAGTATTTT
NA	TRBV21-1	13	NA	TRBJ2-5	CASSGLSRRTQYF	TGTGCCAGCAGCGGACTGAGTCGGCGGACCCAGTACTTC
NA	TRBV6-2/TRBV6-3	16	NA	TRBJ1-1	CASSTPGAGGNTEAFF	TGTGCCAGCAGCACTCCAGGGGCGGGAGGGAACACTGAAGCTTTCTTT
NA	TRBV9	15	NA	TRBJ1-1	CASSVLTGRSTEAFF	TGTGCCAGCAGCGTACTTACAGGGCGGTCGACTGAAGCTTTCTTT
TRBD1	TRBV12-3/TRBV12-4	14	NA	TRBJ2-3	CASSRGTGANTQYF	TGTGCCAGCAGTCGGGGGACAGGGGCAAATACGCAGTATTTT
NA	TRBV7-2	15	NA	TRBJ1-6	CASSPQSGLGSPLHF	TGTGCCAGCAGCCCTCAATCAGGGCTGGGTTCACCCCTCCACTTT
NA	TRBV4-3	15	few	TRBJ2-7	CASSQDLKGAYEQYF	TGCGCCAGCAGCCAAGATCTTAAAGGGGCCTACGAGCAGTACTTC
NA	TRBV25-1	15	NA	TRBJ2-1	CASSGLAPTNNEQFF	TGTGCCAGCAGTGGGCTAGCCCCGACGAACAATGAGCAGTTCTTC
TRBD1	TRBV7-2	17	few	TRBJ2-3	CASSITIRDRGTDTQYF	TGTGCCAGCAGCATCACCATCCGGGACAGGGGCACAGATACGCAGTATTTT
NA	TRBV6-2/TRBV6-3	16	NA	TRBJ2-5	CASSYFGTAPQETQYF	TGTGCCAGCAGTTACTTCGGGACGGCGCCACAAGAGACCCAGTACTTC
NA	TRBV3-1	14	NA	TRBJ1-2	CASSPRRGHDGYTF	TGTGCCAGCAGCCCTAGACGGGGTCACGACGGCTACACCTTC
NA	TRBV4-2	16	NA	TRBJ2-5	CASSQESRYRPGTQYF	TGTGCCAGCAGCCAAGAATCGAGGTACCGCCCAGGGACCCAGTACTTC
NA	TRBV20-1	14	NA	TRBJ1-4	CSARAGTTDEKPFF	TGCAGTGCTAGAGCGGGGACGACGGATGAAAAACCGTTTTTT
NA	TRBV6-2/TRBV6-3	15	NA	TRBJ1-2	CASSTDRFPNYGYTF	TGTGCCAGCAGTACTGACAGATTCCCTAACTATGGCTACACCTTC
NA	TRBV5-1	14	NA	TRBJ1-1	CASSLRSENTEAFF	TGCGCCAGCAGCTTGCGATCGGAGAACACTGAAGCTTTCTTT
TRBD1	TRBV10-3	14	many	TRBJ1-1	CAIGWGQLNTEAFF	TGTGCCATAGGGTGGGGACAGCTGAACACTGAAGCTTTCTTT
TRBD1	TRBV7-3	14	NA	TRBJ1-1	CASSLRRDRAEAFF	TGTGCCAGCAGCTTAAGAAGGGACAGAGCTGAAGCTTTCTTT
TRBD1	TRBV12-3/TRBV12-4	15	NA	TRBJ1-5	CASSKGQGGGQPQHF	TGTGCCAGCAGCAAGGGACAGGGGGGAGGTCAGCCCCAGCATTTT
NA	TRBV20-1	13	many	TRBJ2-3	CSASSVDTDTQYF	TGCAGTGCTAGCAGTGTGGACACAGATACGCAGTATTTT